This TCR beta chain was recovered during a study of patients and donors after allogeneic stem cell transplantation (dated by TCRdb to 2020 to 2021). Libraries were constructed by RT-PCR. For sequencing, a NextSeq 550 was employed. The public reads were reanalyzed by TCRdb: fastp trimming at Q25, MiXCR alignment, in-frame beta chains only. One record per CDR3 amino acid sequence lists the most common genes and DNA. The sample table contains more than 850,000 distinct CDR3 sequences; only one count was recorded for about 20% of them. 5.5% to 6.5% of the sample is held by the ten biggest clonotypes. Trimming accounts for 3 bases at V and 4 bases at J, while the number of junction bases matched to no gene is 9. Its CDR3 holds 18 amino acids, cysteine through phenylalanine. Here the CDR3 DNA is all that survives: 54 bases in frame from base 1. A remark on this clonotype: There is no known antigen for this receptor. No much larger clone exists at a distance of one base, and base qualities are not known.

Sequencing used blood, either unsorted or a sorted T cell fraction (not recorded which). This chain joins TRBV12-3 or TRBV12-4 to TRBJ2-6, and 10 bases in between align with TRBD1. This TCR came from a human donor who was either an allogeneic HSCT recipient or a stem cell or donor lymphocyte infusion donor (not recorded which). It is not recorded whose cells these are; they may come from a transplant donor. The CDR3 is CASSFPGQGSAGANVLTF. The bases are TGTGCCAGCAGTTTCCCGGGACAGGGGTCCGCCGGGGCCAACGTCCTGACTTTC.